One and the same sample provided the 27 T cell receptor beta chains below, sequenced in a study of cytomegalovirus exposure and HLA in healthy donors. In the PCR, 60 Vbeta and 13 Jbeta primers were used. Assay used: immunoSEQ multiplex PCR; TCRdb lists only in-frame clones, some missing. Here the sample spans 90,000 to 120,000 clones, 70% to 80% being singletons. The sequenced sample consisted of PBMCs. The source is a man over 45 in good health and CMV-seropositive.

CDR3 nucleotide sequence: TGTGCCGCCACACCCGGGCAGGGTTATCCCTATGGCTACACCTTC. This sequence encodes CAATPGQGYPYGYTF. V gene TRBV19 combines with J gene TRBJ1-2; weak D call: TRBD1 (5 bases). CDR1 and CDR2 from the germline V gene are LNHDA and SQIVND (reference sequence). Trimming removed 11 bases from V and 4 bases from J, with 23 bases in between. The CDR3 contains 15 residues.

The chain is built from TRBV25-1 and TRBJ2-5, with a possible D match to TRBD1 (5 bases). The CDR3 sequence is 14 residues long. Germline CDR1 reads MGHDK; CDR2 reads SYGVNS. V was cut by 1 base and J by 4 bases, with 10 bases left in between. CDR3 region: CASSELTQGETQYF. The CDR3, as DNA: TGTGCCAGCAGTGAATTGACCCAGGGAGAGACCCAGTACTTC.

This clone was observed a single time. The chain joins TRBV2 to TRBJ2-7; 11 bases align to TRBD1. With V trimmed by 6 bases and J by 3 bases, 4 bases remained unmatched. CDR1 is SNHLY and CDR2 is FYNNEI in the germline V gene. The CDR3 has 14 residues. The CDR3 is CASRGQGGDYEQYF. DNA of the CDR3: TGTGCCAGCAGGGGACAGGGGGGAGACTACGAGCAGTACTTC.

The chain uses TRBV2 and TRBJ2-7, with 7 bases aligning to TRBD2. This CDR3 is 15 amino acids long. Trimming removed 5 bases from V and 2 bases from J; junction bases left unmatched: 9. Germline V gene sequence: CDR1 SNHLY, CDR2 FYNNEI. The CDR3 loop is CASSRRPSGAYEQYF. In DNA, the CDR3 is TGTGCCAGCAGTCGAAGGCCTAGCGGAGCCTACGAGCAGTACTTC.

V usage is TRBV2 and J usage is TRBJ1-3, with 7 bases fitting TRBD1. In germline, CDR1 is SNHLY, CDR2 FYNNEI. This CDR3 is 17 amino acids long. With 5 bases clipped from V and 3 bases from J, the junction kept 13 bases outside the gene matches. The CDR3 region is CASSPPPGQIYGNTIYF. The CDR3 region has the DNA TGTGCCAGCAGTCCCCCACCGGGACAGATTTATGGAAACACCATATATTTT.

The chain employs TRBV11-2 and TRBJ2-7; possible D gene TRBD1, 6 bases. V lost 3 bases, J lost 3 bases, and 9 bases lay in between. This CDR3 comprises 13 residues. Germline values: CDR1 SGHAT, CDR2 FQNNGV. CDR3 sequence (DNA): TGTGCCAGCAGCTTTGGGACACTCTACGAGCAGTACTTC. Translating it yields CASSFGTLYEQYF.

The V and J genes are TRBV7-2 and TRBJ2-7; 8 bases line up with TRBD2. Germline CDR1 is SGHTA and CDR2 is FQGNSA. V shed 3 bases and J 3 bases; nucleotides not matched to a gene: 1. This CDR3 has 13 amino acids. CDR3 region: CASSFGRGYEQYF. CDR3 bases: TGTGCCAGCAGCTTCGGGAGGGGCTACGAGCAGTACTTC. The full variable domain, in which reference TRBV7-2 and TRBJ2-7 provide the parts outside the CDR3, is GAGVSQSPSNKVTEKGKDVELRCDPISGHTALYWYRQSLGQGLEFLIYFQGNSAPDKSGLPSDRFSAERTGGSVSTLTIQRTQQEDSAVYLCASSFGRGYEQYFGPGTRLTVT.

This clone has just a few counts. CDR3 region: CASRGTGQGGYTF. DNA of the CDR3: TGTGCCAGCAGAGGGACAGGGCAAGGCGGCTACACCTTC. V and J are TRBV2 and TRBJ1-2; 9 bases match TRBD1. Trimming cost V 6 bases and J 8 bases; bases outside gene matches: 7. The germline CDR1 and CDR2 sequences are SNHLY and FYNNEI. This CDR3 comprises 13 residues. Combining the CDR3 with reference TRBV2 and TRBJ1-2 gives the whole variable domain EPEVTQTPSHQVTQMGQEVILRCVPISNHLYFYWYRQILGQKVEFLVSFYNNEISEKSEIFDDQFSVERPDGSNFTLKIRSTKLEDSAMYFCASRGTGQGGYTFGSGTRLTVV.

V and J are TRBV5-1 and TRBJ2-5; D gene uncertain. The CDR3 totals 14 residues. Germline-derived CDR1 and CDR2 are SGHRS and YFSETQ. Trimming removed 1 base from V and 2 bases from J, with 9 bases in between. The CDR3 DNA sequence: TGCGCCAGCAGCTTGCCCCAGACTCAAGAGACCCAGTACTTC. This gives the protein CASSLPQTQETQYF.

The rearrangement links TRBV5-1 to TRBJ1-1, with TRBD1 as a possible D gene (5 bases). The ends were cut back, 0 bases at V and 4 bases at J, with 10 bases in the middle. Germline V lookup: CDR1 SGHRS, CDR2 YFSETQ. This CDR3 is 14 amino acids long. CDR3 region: CASSLAGSPTEAFF. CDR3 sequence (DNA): TGCGCCAGCAGCTTGGCAGGGTCCCCCACTGAAGCTTTCTTT.

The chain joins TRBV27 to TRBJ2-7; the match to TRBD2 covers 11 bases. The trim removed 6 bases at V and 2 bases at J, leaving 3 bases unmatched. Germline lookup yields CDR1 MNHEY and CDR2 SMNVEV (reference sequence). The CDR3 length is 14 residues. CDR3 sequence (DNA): TGTGCCAGCAGCCTTAGCGGGAGGGCCTACGAGCAGTACTTC. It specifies CASSLSGRAYEQYF.

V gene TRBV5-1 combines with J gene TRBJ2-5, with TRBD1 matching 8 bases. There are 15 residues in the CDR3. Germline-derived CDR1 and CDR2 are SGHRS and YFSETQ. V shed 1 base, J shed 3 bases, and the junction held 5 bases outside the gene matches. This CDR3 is CASSLNAGGEETQYF. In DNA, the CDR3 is TGCGCCAGCAGCTTGAACGCAGGGGGCGAAGAGACCCAGTACTTC.

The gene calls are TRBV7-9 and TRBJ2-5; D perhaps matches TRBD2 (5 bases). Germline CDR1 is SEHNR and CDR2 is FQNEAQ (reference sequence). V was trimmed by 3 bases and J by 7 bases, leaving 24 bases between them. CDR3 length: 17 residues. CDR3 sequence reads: CASSFSTPGVEKWTQYF. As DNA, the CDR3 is TGTGCCAGCAGCTTTTCTACACCCGGGGTCGAAAAGTGGACCCAGTACTTC.

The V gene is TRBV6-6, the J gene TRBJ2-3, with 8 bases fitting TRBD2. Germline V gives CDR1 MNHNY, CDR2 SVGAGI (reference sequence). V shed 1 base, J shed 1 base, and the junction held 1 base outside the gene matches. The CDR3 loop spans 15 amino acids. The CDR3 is CASSYLTSGTDTQYF. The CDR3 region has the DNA TGTGCCAGCAGTTACTTGACTAGCGGCACAGATACGCAGTATTTT.

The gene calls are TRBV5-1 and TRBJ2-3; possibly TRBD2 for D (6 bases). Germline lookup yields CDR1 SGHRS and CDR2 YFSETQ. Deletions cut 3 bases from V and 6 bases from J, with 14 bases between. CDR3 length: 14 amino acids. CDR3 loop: CASSSGTGEDTQYF. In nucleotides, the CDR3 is TGCGCCAGCAGCTCCGGGACTGGGGAGGATACGCAGTATTTT.

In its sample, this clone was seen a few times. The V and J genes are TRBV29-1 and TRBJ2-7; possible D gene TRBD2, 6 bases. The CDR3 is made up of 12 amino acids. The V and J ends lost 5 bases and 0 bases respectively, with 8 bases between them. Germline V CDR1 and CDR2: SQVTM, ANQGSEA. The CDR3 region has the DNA TGCAGCGTTTCTAGCGACTCCTACGAGCAGTACTTC. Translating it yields CSVSSDSYEQYF.

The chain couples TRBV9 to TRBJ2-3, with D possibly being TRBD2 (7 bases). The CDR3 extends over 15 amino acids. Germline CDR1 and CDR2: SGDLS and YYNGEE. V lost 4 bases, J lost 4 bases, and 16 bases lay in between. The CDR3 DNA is TGTGCCAGCAGCCCAGAGGGGGGGGTCGCAGATACGCAGTATTTT. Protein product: CASSPEGGVADTQYF. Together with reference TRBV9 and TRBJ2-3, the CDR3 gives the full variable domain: DSGVTQTPKHLITATGQRVTLRCSPRSGDLSVYWYQQSLDQGLQFLIQYYNGEERAKGNILERFSAQQFPDLHSELNLSSLELGDSALYFCASSPEGGVADTQYFGPGTRLTVL.

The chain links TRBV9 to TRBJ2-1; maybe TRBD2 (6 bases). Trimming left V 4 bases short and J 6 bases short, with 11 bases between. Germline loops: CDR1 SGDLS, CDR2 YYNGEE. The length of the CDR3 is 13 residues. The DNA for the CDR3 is TGTGCCAGCAGCCCCGGGACTTTCAATGAGCAGTTCTTC. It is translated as CASSPGTFNEQFF.

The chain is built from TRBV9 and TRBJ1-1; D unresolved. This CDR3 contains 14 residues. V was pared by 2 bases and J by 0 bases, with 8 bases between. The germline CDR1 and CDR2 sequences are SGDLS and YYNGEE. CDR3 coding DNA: TGTGCCAGCAGCGTTATCCCTATGAACACTGAAGCTTTCTTT. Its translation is CASSVIPMNTEAFF.

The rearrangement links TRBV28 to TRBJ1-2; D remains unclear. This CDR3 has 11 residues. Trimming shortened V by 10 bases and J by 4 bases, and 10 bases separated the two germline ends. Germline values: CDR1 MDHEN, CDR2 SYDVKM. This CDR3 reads CAISSGYGYTF. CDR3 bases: TGTGCCATATCGTCCGGCTATGGCTACACCTTC.

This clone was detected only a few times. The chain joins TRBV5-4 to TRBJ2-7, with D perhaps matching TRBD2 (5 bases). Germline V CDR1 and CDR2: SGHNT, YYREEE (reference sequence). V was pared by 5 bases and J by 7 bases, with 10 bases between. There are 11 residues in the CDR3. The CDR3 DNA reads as TGTGCCAGCAGATTCGGGAATGAGCAGTACTTC. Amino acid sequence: CASRFGNEQYF. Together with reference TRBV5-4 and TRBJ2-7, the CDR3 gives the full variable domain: ETGVTQSPTHLIKTRGQQVTLRCSSQSGHNTVSWYQQALGQGPQFIFQYYREEENGRGNFPPRFSGLQFPNYSSELNVNALELDDSALYLCASRFGNEQYFGPGTRLTVT.

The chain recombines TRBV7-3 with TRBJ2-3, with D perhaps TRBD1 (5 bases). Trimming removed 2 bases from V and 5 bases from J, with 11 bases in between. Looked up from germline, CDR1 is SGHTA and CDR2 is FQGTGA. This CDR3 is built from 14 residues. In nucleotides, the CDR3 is TGTGCCAGCAGCTTAGGGGCAGGGCTAGATACGCAGTATTTT. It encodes CASSLGAGLDTQYF.

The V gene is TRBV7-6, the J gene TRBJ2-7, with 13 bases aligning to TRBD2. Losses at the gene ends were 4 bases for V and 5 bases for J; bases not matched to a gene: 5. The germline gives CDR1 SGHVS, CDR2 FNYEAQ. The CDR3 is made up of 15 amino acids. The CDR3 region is CASSSGLAGVDEQYF. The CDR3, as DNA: TGTGCCAGCAGCTCCGGACTAGCGGGGGTCGACGAGCAGTACTTC.

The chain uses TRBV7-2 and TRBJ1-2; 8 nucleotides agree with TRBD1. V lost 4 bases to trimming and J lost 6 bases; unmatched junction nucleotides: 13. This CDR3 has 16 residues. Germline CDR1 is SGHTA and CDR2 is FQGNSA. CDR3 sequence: CASSSTRGDRGHGYTF. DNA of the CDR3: TGTGCCAGCAGCTCAACTAGGGGAGACAGGGGCCATGGCTACACCTTC. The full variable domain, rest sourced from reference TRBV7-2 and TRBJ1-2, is GAGVSQSPSNKVTEKGKDVELRCDPISGHTALYWYRQSLGQGLEFLIYFQGNSAPDKSGLPSDRFSAERTGGSVSTLTIQRTQQEDSAVYLCASSSTRGDRGHGYTFGSGTRLTVV.

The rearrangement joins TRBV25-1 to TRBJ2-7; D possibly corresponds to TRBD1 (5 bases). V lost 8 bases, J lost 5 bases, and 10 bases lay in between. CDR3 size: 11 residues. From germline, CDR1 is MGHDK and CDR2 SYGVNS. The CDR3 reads CASQGWDEQYF. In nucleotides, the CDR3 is TGTGCCAGCCAGGGTTGGGACGAGCAGTACTTC.

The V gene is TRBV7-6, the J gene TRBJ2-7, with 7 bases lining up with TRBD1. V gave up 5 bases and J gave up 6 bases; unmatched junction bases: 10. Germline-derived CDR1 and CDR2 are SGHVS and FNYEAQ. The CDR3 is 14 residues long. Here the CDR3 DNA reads TGTGCCAGCAGCACGTCGACAGGGTTGGGCGAGCAGTACTTC. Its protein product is CASSTSTGLGEQYF. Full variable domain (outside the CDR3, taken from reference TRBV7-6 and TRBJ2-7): GAGVSQSPRYKVTKRGQDVALRCDPISGHVSLYWYRQALGQGPEFLTYFNYEAQQDKSGLPNDRFSAERPEGSISTLTIQRTEQRDSAMYRCASSTSTGLGEQYFGPGTRLTVT.

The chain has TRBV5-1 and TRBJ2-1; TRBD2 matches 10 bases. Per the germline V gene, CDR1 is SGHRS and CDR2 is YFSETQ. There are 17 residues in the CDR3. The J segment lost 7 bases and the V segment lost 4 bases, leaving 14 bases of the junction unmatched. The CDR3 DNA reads TGCGCCAGCAGCCCGGAAAACTTCAGCGGGGGGGAGAATGAGCAGTTCTTC. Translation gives CASSPENFSGGENEQFF. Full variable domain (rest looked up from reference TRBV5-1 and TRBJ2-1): KAGVTQTPRYLIKTRGQQVTLSCSPISGHRSVSWYQQTPGQGLQFLFEYFSETQRNKGNFPGRFSGRQFSNSRSEMNVSTLELGDSALYLCASSPENFSGGENEQFFGPGTRLTVL.